This T cell receptor beta chain was profiled in a study of T cell repertoires in cytomegalovirus infection. About the research overall: Public TCR beta signatures indicated both CMV infection and matching HLA type.

This clonotype occurred a few times. The antigen remains undetermined. TCRdb re-called the reads through MiXCR, storing one row per CDR3 protein. The data show fewer than 200,000 distinct CDR3 sequences, with 20% to 25% seen just once and under 30% held by the top ten. With 4 bases clipped from V and 5 bases from J, the junction kept 6 bases outside the gene matches. Germline loops: CDR1 SGHRS, CDR2 YFSETQ. This CDR3 comprises 14 residues. This sequence joins TRBV5-1 and TRBJ2-7, with 10 bases aligning to TRBD1. Sequenced material: CD8+ T cells from cultured PBMCs, taken from culture after CMV antigen stimulation. The receptor was derived from a human donor in good health (CMV status not recorded). Some clones in this sample may be carry-over from other donors' samples. The CDR3 here is CASSVDRGLDEQYF. The CDR3 DNA reads as TGCGCCAGCAGCGTAGACAGGGGGCTCGACGAGCAGTACTTC. The full variable domain, in which reference TRBV5-1 and TRBJ2-7 provide the parts outside the CDR3, is KAGVTQTPRYLIKTRGQQVTLSCSPISGHRSVSWYQQTPGQGLQFLFEYFSETQRNKGNFPGRFSGRQFSNSRSEMNVSTLELGDSALYLCASSVDRGLDEQYFGPGTRLTVT.